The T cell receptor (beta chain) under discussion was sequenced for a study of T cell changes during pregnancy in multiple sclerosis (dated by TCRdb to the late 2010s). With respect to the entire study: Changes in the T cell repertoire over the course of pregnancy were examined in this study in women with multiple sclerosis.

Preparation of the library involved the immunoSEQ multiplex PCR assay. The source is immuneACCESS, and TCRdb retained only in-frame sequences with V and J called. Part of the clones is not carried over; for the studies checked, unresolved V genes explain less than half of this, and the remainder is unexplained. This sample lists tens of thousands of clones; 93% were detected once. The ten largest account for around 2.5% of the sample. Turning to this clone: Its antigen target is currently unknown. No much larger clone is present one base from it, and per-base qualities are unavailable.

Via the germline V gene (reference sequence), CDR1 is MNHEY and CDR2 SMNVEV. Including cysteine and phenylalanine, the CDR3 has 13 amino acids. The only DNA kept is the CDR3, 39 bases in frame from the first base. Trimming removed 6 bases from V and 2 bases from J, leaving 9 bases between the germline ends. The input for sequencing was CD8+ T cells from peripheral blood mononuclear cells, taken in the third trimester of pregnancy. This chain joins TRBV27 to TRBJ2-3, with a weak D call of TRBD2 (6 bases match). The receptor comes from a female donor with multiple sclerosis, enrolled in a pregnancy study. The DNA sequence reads TGTGCCAGCAGGGACTATATCACAGATACGCAGTATTTT. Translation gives CASRDYITDTQYF.